Below are 21 T cell receptor beta chains sequenced from a single sample in a study of T-cell reconstitution after alpha-beta-depleted transplantation in children. TCRbeta library preparation incorporated unique molecular identifiers. MiXCR, run by TCRdb on the PCR reads, gives a single entry per CDR3 protein. Here the sample spans about a million distinct CDR3 sequences, 25% to 35% being singletons. Source: PBMCs, mostly from graft donor cells, taken 360 days after TCRalphabeta/CD19-depleted stem cell transplant. These receptor sequences come from a boy less than two years old who had a stem cell transplant for SCID, so the T cells may come from the graft donor.

This clonotype was detected only a few times. The rearrangement joins TRBV12-3 or TRBV12-4 to TRBJ2-7; 8 bases fit TRBD1. The CDR3 has 13 residues. The ends lost 8 bases at V and 2 bases at J; junction bases unmatched: 5. DNA for the CDR3: TGTGCCAGCGGCGCGACAGGGGCCTACGAGCAGTACTTC. Translation: CASGATGAYEQYF.

This chain joins TRBV7-8 and TRBJ1-6; tentative D call: TRBD1 (5 bases). The CDR3 spans 17 residues. In germline, CDR1 is SGHVS, CDR2 FQNEAQ. Trimming took off 3 bases at V and 5 bases at J, with 17 bases between the two ends. For the CDR3, the DNA is TGTGCCAGCAGCTTTTGGGGACCGAATCGCCATAATTCACCCCTCCACTTT. It is translated as CASSFWGPNRHNSPLHF.

The genes are TRBV6-6 and TRBJ2-1, with unresolved D. V lost 6 bases and J lost 2, with 8 bases in between. This CDR3 has 13 amino acids. Per germline, CDR1 MNHNY and CDR2 SVGAGI (reference sequence). CDR3 nucleotides: TGTGCCAGCAGCCCGCAGCCCTACAATGAGCAGTTCTTC. It specifies CASSPQPYNEQFF.

This clonotype was observed a handful of times. The V gene is TRBV28, the J gene TRBJ2-4, with 9 bases identical to TRBD2. V lost 3 bases, J lost 1 base, and 13 bases stayed unmatched. Per the germline V gene, CDR1 is MDHEN and CDR2 is SYDVKM. The CDR3 extends over 19 amino acids. CDR3 DNA sequence: TGTGCCAGCAGTTTGAGGCGGGGGGGCCGATTTGTGGCCAAAAACATTCAGTACTTC. This gives the protein CASSLRRGGRFVAKNIQYF. The full variable domain, with the rest looked up from reference TRBV28 and TRBJ2-4, is DVKVTQSSRYLVKRTGEKVFLECVQDMDHENMFWYRQDPGLGLRLIYFSYDVKMKEKGDIPEGYSVSREKKERFSLILESASTNQTSMYLCASSLRRGGRFVAKNIQYFGAGTRLSVL.

This clonotype was seen more than once but under ten times. V and J are TRBV12-3 or TRBV12-4 and TRBJ2-3, with 8 bases lining up with TRBD2. V shed 6 bases, J shed 0 bases, and the junction held 2 bases outside the gene matches. This CDR3 has 14 amino acids. The CDR3 region has the DNA TGTGCCAGCAGAGTAGCGGGGAGCACAGATACGCAGTATTTT. Its protein product is CASRVAGSTDTQYF.

The chain carries TRBV4-1 and TRBJ2-3; D might be TRBD1 (6 bases). Deletions cut 0 bases from V and 6 bases from J, with 16 bases between. The CDR3 consists of 16 residues. CDR1 is MGHRA and CDR2 is YSYEKL in the germline V gene. This CDR3 is CASSQDRTGLVDTQYF. The CDR3, as DNA: TGCGCCAGCAGCCAAGATCGTACAGGGCTCGTCGATACGCAGTATTTT.

A note on this clonotype: A much larger clonotype is one base distant, so this may be a read error. The J gene is TRBJ2-7, the V gene TRBV5-1; weak D call: TRBD1 (6 bases). Trimming cost V 4 bases and J 3 bases, with 23 bases left between them. The germline V gene encodes CDR1 SGHRS and CDR2 YFSETQ. This CDR3 spans 17 amino acids. CDR3 nucleotides: TGCGCCAGCAGCACAACCAACAGGGTCATGGGGAGCTACGAGCAGTACTTC. Translation: CASSTTNRVMGSYEQYF.

This chain links TRBV9 with TRBJ1-2, with unresolved D. Trimming took 1 base from V and 3 from J, leaving 13 bases between them. The germline CDR1 and CDR2 sequences are SGDLS and YYNGEE. This CDR3 spans 15 amino acids. CDR3 sequence (DNA): TGTGCCAGCAGCGTATATCAGGAGAGATACTATGGCTACACCTTC. This gives the protein CASSVYQERYYGYTF.

This clonotype was observed a handful of times. The rearrangement uses TRBV6-1 and TRBJ2-7; D is tentatively TRBD1 or TRBD2 (5 bases each). CDR1 and CDR2 (germline): MNHNS, SASEGT. The CDR3 is made up of 14 amino acids. Trimming removed 8 bases at V and 0 bases at J, with 14 bases between. The CDR3 reads CASSKERGSYEQYF. As DNA, the CDR3 is TGTGCCAGCTCGAAGGAGAGGGGCTCCTACGAGCAGTACTTC.

The chain carries TRBV11-2 and TRBJ2-1, with 9 bases that match TRBD2. The germline V gene encodes CDR1 SGHAT and CDR2 FQNNGV. V was pared by 2 bases and J by 7 bases, with 12 bases of the junction left unmatched. The CDR3 consists of 17 residues. CDR3 nucleotides: TGTGCCAGCAGCTTAAGTGGAAAAGCGGGGGGCGTAAATGAGCAGTTCTTC. Residues: CASSLSGKAGGVNEQFF.

This clonotype was detected a few times. This chain's CDR3 is CSALNEAGPLRSYNEQFF. The DNA for the CDR3 is TGCAGTGCGCTCAATGAGGCCGGCCCCTTAAGGTCCTACAATGAGCAGTTCTTC. The chain joins TRBV20-1 to TRBJ2-1, with D unresolved. V was pared by 6 bases and J by 1 base, with 25 bases between. This CDR3 has 18 amino acids. The germline V gene has CDR1 DFQATT and CDR2 SNEGSKA (reference sequence).

The gene calls are TRBV30 and TRBJ2-1; 7 nucleotides align to TRBD2. Germline lookup yields CDR1 GTSNPN and CDR2 SVGIG (reference sequence). J was trimmed by 0 bases and V by 8 bases; bases with no gene match: 13. The CDR3 has 16 residues. The chain's CDR3 is CAGKAGSPSSYNEQFF. The CDR3 DNA reads TGTGCCGGGAAAGCGGGGTCTCCGAGCTCCTACAATGAGCAGTTCTTC. The entire variable domain, with the rest obtained from reference TRBV30 and TRBJ2-1, is as follows: SQTIHQWPATLVQPVGSPLSLECTVEGTSNPNLYWYRQAAGRGLQLLFYSVGIGQISSEVPQNLSASRPQDRQFILSSKKLLLSDSGFYLCAGKAGSPSSYNEQFFGPGTRLTVL.

Worth noting for this clonotype: A much larger clone lies one base from this, so it may be a read error. This chain joins TRBV5-5 and TRBJ2-5; D not certain. The germline V gene has CDR1 SGHKS and CDR2 YYEKEE (reference sequence). There are 9 residues in the CDR3. V was trimmed by 7 bases and J by 5 bases, leaving 3 bases between them. CDR3 coding DNA: TGTGCCAGCGCGGAGACCCAGTACTTC. Its protein is CASAETQYF.

This clonotype occurred a few times. The chain has TRBV12-3 or TRBV12-4 and TRBJ1-3; perhaps TRBD1 as D (5 bases). This CDR3 spans 14 amino acids. Trimming removed 6 bases at V and 0 bases at J, with 9 bases between. This CDR3 reads CASSHRFSGNTIYF. The CDR3 nucleotides are TGTGCCAGCAGCCACAGGTTCTCTGGAAACACCATATATTTT.

This clonotype was seen a handful of times. This chain uses TRBV20-1 with TRBJ2-3; 7 bases fit TRBD2. Unmatched junction bases numbered 6, after V lost 2 bases and J lost 7 bases. The CDR3 is made up of 13 amino acids. Looked up from germline, CDR1 is DFQATT and CDR2 is SNEGSKA (reference sequence). The CDR3 sequence is CSARSWEGNTQYF. The CDR3, as DNA: TGCAGTGCTAGATCCTGGGAGGGGAATACGCAGTATTTT.

The chain combines TRBV7-2 with TRBJ1-5; unclear D gene. With 5 bases removed from V and 2 bases from J, the gap between germline ends came to 13 bases. CDR3 size: 15 residues. Per germline, CDR1 SGHTA and CDR2 FQGNSA. The CDR3 loop reads CASSPRVMGNQPQHF. In DNA, the CDR3 is TGTGCCAGCAGCCCTCGGGTCATGGGCAATCAGCCCCAGCATTTT. The entire variable domain, with the rest obtained from reference TRBV7-2 and TRBJ1-5, is as follows: GAGVSQSPSNKVTEKGKDVELRCDPISGHTALYWYRQSLGQGLEFLIYFQGNSAPDKSGLPSDRFSAERTGGSVSTLTIQRTQQEDSAVYLCASSPRVMGNQPQHFGDGTRLSIL.

The chain has TRBV7-8 and TRBJ2-7; 7 bases align to TRBD1. CDR3 size: 15 residues. Germline-derived CDR1 and CDR2 are SGHVS and FQNEAQ. V trimming: 6 bases; J trimming: 0 bases; junction bases outside the gene matches: 8. CDR3 sequence (DNA): TGTGCCAGCAGACAACCGGGACAGAGCTCCTACGAGCAGTACTTC. Translated: CASRQPGQSSYEQYF.

In DNA form, the CDR3 reads TGCAGTGCACTCCGGGACAGGGGGTTTTGGGGAAATCAGCCCCAGCATTTT. Translating it yields CSALRDRGFWGNQPQHF. The V and J genes are TRBV20-1 and TRBJ1-5; TRBD1 matches 11 bases. In germline, CDR1 is DFQATT, CDR2 SNEGSKA (reference sequence). The CDR3 runs to 17 residues. The V segment lost 6 bases and the J segment 4 bases; nucleotides outside the gene matches: 14.

This clonotype was seen a few times. The chain combines TRBV15 with TRBJ2-5, with D unresolved. V dropped 5 bases and J dropped 5 bases, with 21 bases sitting between them. This CDR3 has 16 residues. CDR1 and CDR2 from the germline V gene are LNHNV and YYDKDF (reference sequence). CDR3: CATSPEEGLLVETQYF. In DNA, the CDR3 is TGTGCCACCAGCCCCGAAGAAGGGCTATTGGTTGAGACCCAGTACTTC.

This chain links TRBV3-1 with TRBJ2-5; unclear D gene. V shed 4 bases and J shed 0 bases, with 12 bases lying between them. Per germline, CDR1 LGHDT and CDR2 YNNKEL (reference sequence). The CDR3 runs to 15 residues. Here the CDR3 reads CASSPLLPHQETQYF. DNA for the CDR3: TGTGCCAGCAGCCCCCTTTTGCCCCACCAAGAGACCCAGTACTTC.

V is TRBV3-1 and J is TRBJ1-1, with D possibly matching TRBD1 (6 bases). V was shortened by 11 bases and J by 0 bases, with 10 bases between the two germline ends. Germline CDR1 reads LGHDT; CDR2 reads YNNKEL (reference sequence). The CDR3 consists of 12 residues. The CDR3 DNA reads as TGTGCCGTGGGACACCTGAACACTGAAGCTTTCTTT. It is translated as CAVGHLNTEAFF.